These T cell receptor beta chains were read from a single sample in a study of cytomegalovirus exposure and HLA in healthy donors. Produced via immunoSEQ multiplex PCR; TCRdb's table is partial and in-frame only. The data show some 100,000 clones, over 55% seen once. Sequencing used PBMCs. Source of these receptors: a woman under 30 in good health and CMV-seropositive. Each CDR3 is given with its conserved first and last residue. The D gene is left open where the match is weak. The size of a clone is reported for some rows only, either as once, few or many, or as a class for expanded clones.

d_gene: .
j_gene: TRBJ1-1
abundance: .
v_gene: TRBV7-7
CDR3nt: TGTGCCAGCAGCCCAATGACAGGCAACACTGAAGCTTTCTTT
CDR3aa: CASSPMTGNTEAFF

d_gene: .
j_gene: TRBJ1-1
abundance: .
v_gene: TRBV9
CDR3nt: TGTGCCAGCAGCGTCGGGTCGAACACTGAAGCTTTCTTT
CDR3aa: CASSVGSNTEAFF

d_gene: TRBD2
j_gene: TRBJ2-7
abundance: .
v_gene: TRBV7-8
CDR3nt: TGTGCCAGCAGCTTAGGGGAGCGGGGTACCTACGAGCAGTACTTC
CDR3aa: CASSLGERGTYEQYF

d_gene: .
j_gene: TRBJ1-5
abundance: .
v_gene: TRBV6-6
CDR3nt: TGTGCCAGCGGGGCCGTAGAGTATAGCAATCAGCCCCAGCATTTT
CDR3aa: CASGAVEYSNQPQHF

d_gene: TRBD1
j_gene: TRBJ2-7
abundance: few
v_gene: TRBV4-3
CDR3nt: TGCGCCAGCAGCCCTTCCGGGACAGGGGGCTATGGGGAGCAGTACTTC
CDR3aa: CASSPSGTGGYGEQYF

d_gene: .
j_gene: TRBJ2-1
abundance: few
v_gene: TRBV6-5
CDR3nt: TGTGCCAGCAGTCCCGTCGGCAATGAGCAGTTCTTC
CDR3aa: CASSPVGNEQFF

d_gene: .
j_gene: TRBJ1-5
abundance: .
v_gene: TRBV18
CDR3nt: TGTGCCAGCTCACCACGGCAGGAGGGGCAGCCCCAGCATTTT
CDR3aa: CASSPRQEGQPQHF

d_gene: .
j_gene: TRBJ1-2
abundance: .
v_gene: TRBV10-3
CDR3nt: TGTGCCATCAGTGAGTCGGGGGCAAGAGGCTACACCTTC
CDR3aa: CAISESGARGYTF

d_gene: .
j_gene: TRBJ2-5
abundance: .
v_gene: TRBV7-6
CDR3nt: TGTGCCAGCAGCTTAGAGTGGGGGGACGAGACCCAGTACTTC
CDR3aa: CASSLEWGDETQYF

d_gene: TRBD2
j_gene: TRBJ2-2
abundance: .
v_gene: TRBV4-2
CDR3nt: TGTGCCAGCAGCCAAGATAGGCTAGCGGGATGGAGGGGGGAGCTGTTTTTT
CDR3aa: CASSQDRLAGWRGELFF

d_gene: .
j_gene: TRBJ2-2
abundance: .
v_gene: TRBV5-1
CDR3nt: TGCGCCAGCAGCTTGTCAGAGAACACCGGGGAGCTGTTTTTT
CDR3aa: CASSLSENTGELFF

d_gene: .
j_gene: TRBJ2-7
abundance: .
v_gene: TRBV29-1
CDR3nt: TGCAGCGTTGTTCAGGGGGGATCGGGCGAGCAGTACTTC
CDR3aa: CSVVQGGSGEQYF

d_gene: TRBD1
j_gene: TRBJ2-1
abundance: .
v_gene: TRBV7-3
CDR3nt: TGTGCCAGCAGCTTAGGACAGGGCAGTCCCTCCTACAATGAGCAGTTCTTC
CDR3aa: CASSLGQGSPSYNEQFF

d_gene: .
j_gene: TRBJ1-6
abundance: .
v_gene: TRBV7-2
CDR3nt: TGTGCCAGCAGCAGATGGACAGTTTCGAACTCCTATAATTCACCCCTCCACTTT
CDR3aa: CASSRWTVSNSYNSPLHF